Following are 28 T cell receptor beta chains from one sample sequenced in a study of naive and memory T cell subsets. Treatment denoted: skin biopsy from PPD injection site in Mantoux-positive individual. The library had UMIs added by 3' ligation of an oligonucleotide to TCR cDNA. Amplification of ligated cDNA took four PCR rounds with SP2 and nested alpha and beta constant primers. TCRdb ran MiXCR on the UMI-ligation and nested PCR reads and lists one entry per CDR3 protein. The sample carries 35,000 to 40,000 distinct CDR3 sequences, roughly 11% recorded once. The sequences come from skin, collected from a tuberculin skin test site. The receptors come from an adult in good health.

This clonotype was detected a few times. The chain uses TRBV5-1 and TRBJ2-3, with 10 bases matching TRBD1. The germline gives CDR1 SGHRS, CDR2 YFSETQ. V shed 4 bases, J shed 3 bases, and the junction held 11 bases outside the gene matches. The CDR3 extends over 17 amino acids. CDR3 bases: TGCGCCAGCAGCGAGGGGACAGGGGAGCGGGAAACAGATACGCAGTATTTT. Residues: CASSEGTGERETDTQYF.

A word on this clonotype: This clone may be a read error of a much larger clone one base away. The V and J genes are TRBV5-1 and TRBJ2-3; a possible D gene is TRBD2 (6 bases). This CDR3 comprises 13 residues. V shed 6 bases and J shed 4 bases, with 12 bases lying between them. Germline CDR1 SGHRS, CDR2 YFSETQ. CDR3 DNA: TGCGCCAGCACGGGTTCTAGCGCAGATACGCAGTATTTT. It specifies CASTGSSADTQYF.

This clonotype showed up many times. The chain combines TRBV4-2 with TRBJ2-5; 8 nucleotides align to TRBD2. The CDR3 is 15 amino acids. Trimming at V came to 4 bases and at J to 0 bases, leaving 4 bases not matched to a gene. Germline V gene sequence: CDR1 LGHNA, CDR2 YNFKEQ. The CDR3 region is CASSPTSANQETQYF. The CDR3 DNA reads as TGTGCCAGCAGCCCGACTAGCGCCAACCAAGAGACCCAGTACTTC.

The chain carries TRBV6-5 and TRBJ1-2, with D possibly TRBD1 on 5 matching bases. CDR1 and CDR2 from the germline V gene are MNHEY and SVGAGI. Between the trimmed V and J ends, which lost 8 bases and 7 bases, there was a span of 11 bases. This CDR3 is built from 11 residues. The CDR3 DNA follows: TGTGCCAGCCGGACACGTCGTGGCTACACCTTC. This gives the protein CASRTRRGYTF.

This clonotype was observed a few times. CDR3 nucleotide sequence: TGTGCCAGCTCACCAACTAGGGCCTTAAATCAGCCCCAGCATTTT. As protein: CASSPTRALNQPQHF. The chain links TRBV18 to TRBJ1-5, with D hard to call. Germline V gene sequence: CDR1 KGHSH, CDR2 LQKENI. The ends were cut back, 2 bases at V and 4 bases at J, with 12 bases in the middle. The length of the CDR3 is 15 residues.

V is TRBV18 and J is TRBJ2-7; tentative D call: TRBD1 (5 bases). Germline CDR1 is KGHSH and CDR2 is LQKENI. The CDR3 covers 14 residues. Trimming took 0 bases from V and 3 from J, leaving 9 bases between them. The CDR3 here is CASSPPSRVYEQYF. The CDR3 DNA is TGTGCCAGCTCACCACCGTCCAGGGTCTACGAGCAGTACTTC. Variable domain in full (rest from reference TRBV18 and TRBJ2-7): NAGVMQNPRHLVRRRGQEARLRCSPMKGHSHVYWYRQLPEEGLKFMVYLQKENIIDESGMPKERFSAEFPKEGPSILRIQQVVRGDSAAYFCASSPPSRVYEQYFGPGTRLTVT.

The rearrangement joins TRBV2 to TRBJ1-2; 10 bases are a match to TRBD1. V was clipped by 7 bases and J by 7 bases; unmatched bases: 12. The germline V gene has CDR1 SNHLY and CDR2 FYNNEI. This CDR3 is 15 amino acids long. CDR3 sequence reads: CASTRGGTGAGGYTF. CDR3 nucleotides: TGTGCCAGCACCCGGGGAGGGACAGGGGCTGGTGGCTACACCTTC.

The CDR3 loop is CASSQHLGGGSGANVLTF. The CDR3 DNA follows: TGTGCCAGCAGTCAACATCTCGGGGGAGGCTCTGGGGCCAACGTCCTGACTTTC. V and J are TRBV12-3 or TRBV12-4 and TRBJ2-6, with TRBD2 as a possible D gene (6 bases). The CDR3 length is 18 residues. V was trimmed by 5 bases and J by 0 bases, leaving 17 bases between them.

The chain uses TRBV7-9 and TRBJ2-7; D is perhaps TRBD2 (5 bases). Germline-derived CDR1 and CDR2 are SEHNR and FQNEAQ (reference sequence). V was shortened by 1 base and J by 6 bases, with 10 bases between the two germline ends. This CDR3 region has 13 residues. CDR3 loop: CASSLVLGSEQYF. The CDR3 nucleotides are TGTGCCAGCAGCTTAGTTCTGGGGAGCGAGCAGTACTTC.

This clonotype was recorded at least ten times. V is TRBV7-9 and J is TRBJ1-4; D not resolved. V lost 5 bases to trimming and J lost 5 bases, with 6 bases between them. The CDR3 loop spans 12 amino acids. In germline, CDR1 is SEHNR, CDR2 FQNEAQ (reference sequence). CDR3 loop: CASSLGNEKLFF. CDR3 nucleotide sequence: TGTGCCAGCAGCCTCGGGAATGAAAAACTGTTTTTT.

This clonotype was recorded many times. The chain uses TRBV7-3 and TRBJ2-2; the match to TRBD2 covers 10 bases. The CDR3 runs to 15 residues. With V trimmed by 7 bases and J by 5 bases, 7 bases remained unmatched. CDR1 is SGHTA and CDR2 is FQGTGA in the germline V gene. The CDR3 nucleotides are TGTGCCAGCACAGAACTAGCGGGAAATACCGGGGAGCTGTTTTTT. It specifies CASTELAGNTGELFF. Full variable domain (outside the CDR3, taken from reference TRBV7-3 and TRBJ2-2): GAGVSQTPSNKVTEKGKYVELRCDPISGHTALYWYRQSLGQGPEFLIYFQGTGAADDSGLPNDRFFAVRPEGSVSTLKIQRTERGDSAVYLCASTELAGNTGELFFGEGSRLTVL.

This clonotype was observed at least ten times. The V call is TRBV6-1, the J call TRBJ2-2, with D uncertain. The CDR3 consists of 13 residues. CDR1 MNHNS and CDR2 SASEGT come from the germline V gene. Trimming shortened V by 8 bases and J by 4 bases, and 11 bases separated the two germline ends. The DNA for the CDR3 is TGTGCCAGCCACGAAAGTATCACCGGGGAGCTGTTTTTT. Encoded protein: CASHESITGELFF.

This sequence joins TRBV7-2 and TRBJ2-7; D possibly uses TRBD1 or TRBD2 (5 bases each). The germline CDR1 and CDR2 sequences are SGHTA and FQGNSA. Trimming removed 5 bases from V and 0 bases from J, with 14 bases in between. CDR3 length: 15 residues. This CDR3 reads CASSRSGPSSYEQYF. As DNA, the CDR3 is TGTGCCAGCAGCCGCTCGGGGCCTTCCTCCTACGAGCAGTACTTC.

The chain uses TRBV2 and TRBJ2-2; D remains ambiguous. V lost 4 bases, J lost 7 bases, and 10 bases lay in between. The germline gives CDR1 SNHLY, CDR2 FYNNEI. The CDR3 is 13 residues long. The CDR3 here is CASSAGFGGELFF. CDR3 nucleotide sequence: TGTGCCAGCAGTGCTGGGTTCGGCGGGGAGCTGTTTTTT.

This clonotype was observed many times. The chain links TRBV7-3 to TRBJ1-2; TRBD1 is a possible D gene (5 bases). This CDR3 is built from 15 residues. Trimming pared 4 bases from V and 1 base from J, leaving 13 bases between. In germline, CDR1 is SGHTA, CDR2 FQGTGA. The CDR3, as DNA: TGTGCCAGCAGCTCCGACAGCACTCTTAACTATGGCTACACCTTC. This gives the protein CASSSDSTLNYGYTF.

This clonotype occurred a few times. This chain joins TRBV19 and TRBJ2-7, with D perhaps matching TRBD2 (5 bases). Deletions cut 5 bases from V and 2 bases from J, with 13 bases between. The CDR3 has 14 residues. Germline V gene data show CDR1 as LNHDA and CDR2 as SQIVND (reference sequence). Written as DNA, the CDR3 is TGTGCCAGTAGTTCGAGGACTCCCGCCTACGAGCAGTACTTC. Translated: CASSSRTPAYEQYF.

Ten or more counts support this clonotype. The CDR3 loop is CSARSRNTEAFF. The CDR3 nucleotides are TGCAGCGCAAGAAGCAGGAACACTGAAGCTTTCTTT. This sequence joins TRBV29-1 and TRBJ1-1; no reliable D call. The CDR3 has 12 residues. The germline V gene has CDR1 SQVTM and CDR2 ANQGSEA. V was pared by 7 bases and J by 1 base, with 10 bases between.

This clonotype was seen a few times. The chain carries TRBV29-1 and TRBJ1-2; possibly TRBD1 for D (6 bases). This CDR3 region has 15 residues. Germline loops: CDR1 SQVTM, CDR2 ANQGSEA. The V end lost 6 bases, the J end lost 6 bases, and 23 bases lay between the germline ends. The CDR3 DNA reads as TGCAGCGTCCTCCGAGTTTATAGGACAGAAGATGGCTACACCTTC. It specifies CSVLRVYRTEDGYTF.

The chain employs TRBV27 and TRBJ2-3; the D gene is possibly TRBD2 (5 bases). Per germline, CDR1 MNHEY and CDR2 SMNVEV (reference sequence). The CDR3 is 13 amino acids. V shed 7 bases and J shed 4 bases, with 12 bases lying between them. CDR3 residues: CASIKASSDTQYF. CDR3 DNA sequence: TGTGCCAGCATAAAGGCTAGCTCAGATACGCAGTATTTT.

Many counts were recorded for this clonotype. The chain has TRBV27 and TRBJ1-5; no firm D call. Germline assignment: CDR1 MNHEY and CDR2 SMNVEV (reference sequence). Deletions cut 0 bases from V and 4 bases from J, with 10 bases between. The CDR3 has 15 amino acids. CDR3 amino acids: CASSLSPPLNQPQHF. The CDR3 bases are TGTGCCAGCAGTTTATCCCCCCCGTTGAATCAGCCCCAGCATTTT.

At least ten counts were recorded for this clonotype. This chain's CDR3 is CASSYPGHSHRYGTQYF. For the CDR3, the DNA is TGTGCCAGCAGCTACCCGGGACACTCGCACAGATACGGGACGCAGTATTTT. The chain links TRBV3-1 to TRBJ2-3; D perhaps matches TRBD1 (6 bases). CDR1 and CDR2 (germline): LGHDT, YNNKEL (reference sequence). The V gene lost 5 bases and the J gene lost 9 bases, with 27 bases spanning the gap. This CDR3 is 17 amino acids long.

This chain links TRBV7-2 with TRBJ1-1; 10 nucleotides line up with TRBD1. V was pared by 5 bases and J by 4 bases, with 7 bases of the junction left unmatched. This CDR3 region has 15 residues. Looked up from germline, CDR1 is SGHTA and CDR2 is FQGNSA. CDR3 region: CASSQIGTGATEAFF. The CDR3 nucleotides read TGTGCCAGCAGCCAGATCGGGACAGGGGCCACTGAAGCTTTCTTT.

This chain connects TRBV2 to TRBJ1-2; D not certain. Trimming cost V 10 bases and J 0 bases, with 3 bases left between them. In germline, CDR1 is SNHLY, CDR2 FYNNEI. The CDR3 length is 10 residues. The CDR3 coding sequence is TGTGCCACAGCTAACTATGGCTACACCTTC. Protein: CATANYGYTF.

V is TRBV9 and J is TRBJ1-6; D is possibly TRBD1 (5 bases). Trimming removed 1 base from V and 0 bases from J, with 17 bases in between. Germline V gene data show CDR1 as SGDLS and CDR2 as YYNGEE. CDR3 length: 19 amino acids. CDR3 sequence (DNA): TGTGCCAGCAGCGTATCGGGGGACTTACTAAGCTCCTATAATTCACCCCTCCACTTT. This codes for CASSVSGDLLSSYNSPLHF. The entire variable domain, with the rest obtained from reference TRBV9 and TRBJ1-6, is as follows: DSGVTQTPKHLITATGQRVTLRCSPRSGDLSVYWYQQSLDQGLQFLIQYYNGEERAKGNILERFSAQQFPDLHSELNLSSLELGDSALYFCASSVSGDLLSSYNSPLHFGNGTRLTVT.

This clonotype was picked up many times. The chain carries TRBV28 and TRBJ1-2, with D tentatively TRBD1 (5 bases). Germline loops: CDR1 MDHEN, CDR2 SYDVKM. The V gene lost 5 bases and the J gene lost 2 bases, with 9 bases spanning the gap. CDR3 size: 13 residues. CDR3 in DNA: TGTGCCAGCAGTAGGACAACAAACTATGGCTACACCTTC. Protein sequence: CASSRTTNYGYTF.

This clonotype was seen at least ten times. This sequence joins TRBV4-1 and TRBJ2-1, with a tentative D call TRBD1 (6 bases). Germline CDR1 MGHRA, CDR2 YSYEKL. This CDR3 spans 14 amino acids. The V and J ends lost 1 base and 7 bases respectively, with 11 bases between them. This CDR3 reads CASSQVTGKNEQFF. CDR3 DNA: TGCGCCAGCAGCCAAGTTACAGGGAAGAATGAGCAGTTCTTC.

This clonotype was counted ten times or more. V usage is TRBV6-5 and J usage is TRBJ2-1; D call uncertain. V was pared by 8 bases and J by 1 base, with 12 bases between. Germline CDR1 MNHEY, CDR2 SVGAGI. The CDR3 sequence is 14 residues long. CDR3 DNA sequence: TGTGCCAGCCCCCCTCGCGGATCCTACAATGAGCAGTTCTTC. It translates to CASPPRGSYNEQFF.

This clonotype was seen at least ten times. V gene TRBV20-1 combines with J gene TRBJ2-1; D may be TRBD1 (6 bases). The CDR3 sequence is 17 residues long. Per the germline V gene, CDR1 is DFQATT and CDR2 is SNEGSKA (reference sequence). The V gene lost 5 bases and the J gene lost 3 bases, with 23 bases spanning the gap. CDR3 nucleotide sequence: TGCAGTGCTCCCGCAGTGGGACACAGGAACTTCTACAATGAGCAGTTCTTC. This gives the protein CSAPAVGHRNFYNEQFF.